This T cell receptor (beta chain) emerged from a study of shared clonotypes between healthy human individuals. V shed 7 bases, J shed 13 bases, and the junction held 18 bases outside the gene matches. Germline lookup yields CDR1 SNHLY and CDR2 FYNNEI. The CDR3 totals 15 residues. Genomic DNA of every subset was divided equally among multiple immunoSEQ plates. TCRdb's copy holds only in-frame clones and misses some; the assay was immunoSEQ multiplex PCR. Seen here are more than 900,000 clones, around three quarters observed once, and the top ten hold roughly 0.65%. Sequenced material: memory CD4+ T cells from PBMCs. Sample subset: CD45RA-negative fraction. The chain recombines TRBV2 with TRBJ2-1; TRBD2 matches at 8 bases. This TCR was recovered from a man aged 18 to 35 in good health. Some clones in this sample may be carry-over from other donors' samples. The CDR3 loop is CASILTSVGSSPQFF. The CDR3 DNA is TGTGCCAGCATCCTGACTAGCGTTGGGTCGTCACCACAGTTCTTC.